The sequence of this T cell receptor beta chain was determined in a study of graft-versus-host responses after intestinal transplantation. Trimming pared 4 bases from V and 0 bases from J, leaving 11 bases between. The CDR3 is 15 amino acids. The V gene's germline CDR1 is SGDLS and CDR2 YYNGEE. Measured with immunoSEQ multiplex PCR; TCRdb has only the in-frame clones, and not every one. The sample contains tens of thousands of clones, 85% to 95% of which appear only once. Details on this clone: Its antigen is unknown.

The chain carries TRBV9 and TRBJ1-3; D gene unclear. The receptor comes from a human donor who was the organ donor for an intestinal transplant. The source was unstimulated CD8+ T cells sorted from spleen or lymph node cells, collected before transplant. The CDR3 here is CASSPHAASGNTIYF. Written as DNA, the CDR3 is TGTGCCAGCAGCCCTCACGCGGCCTCTGGAAACACCATATATTTT.